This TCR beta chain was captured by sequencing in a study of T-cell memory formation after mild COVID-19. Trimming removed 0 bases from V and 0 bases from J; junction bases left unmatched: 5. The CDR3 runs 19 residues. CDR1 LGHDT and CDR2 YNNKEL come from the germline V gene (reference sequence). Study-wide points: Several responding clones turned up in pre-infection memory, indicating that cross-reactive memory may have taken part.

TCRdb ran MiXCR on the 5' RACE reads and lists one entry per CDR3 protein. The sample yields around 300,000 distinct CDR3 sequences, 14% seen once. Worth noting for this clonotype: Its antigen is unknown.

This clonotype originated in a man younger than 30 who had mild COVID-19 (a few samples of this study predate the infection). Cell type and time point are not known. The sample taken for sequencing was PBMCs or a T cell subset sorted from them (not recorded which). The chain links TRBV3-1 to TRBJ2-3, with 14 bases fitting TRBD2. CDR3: CASSQDRTSGGSSTDTQYF. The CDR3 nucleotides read TGTGCCAGCAGCCAAGATCGGACTAGCGGGGGGTCTAGCACAGATACGCAGTATTTT.